This TCR beta chain came from a study of blood T cell repertoires in COVID-19 (dated by TCRdb to the early 2020s). A note on the overall study: The collaborator samples originated in the United States, Italy and Spain and spanned the acute and convalescent phases of COVID-19. The repertoires were released in a freely available public database intended as a resource for research on the immune response to SARS-CoV-2. Where HLA class I and class II types were available, the types were taken from metadata supplied by the sample provider, not from assay-based typing. The samples were drawn from two sources: the first 160 participants of the ongoing ImmuneRACE study, and some 1,300 subjects contributed by 6 global collaborators. The material from the prospective study consisted of cDNA or gDNA derived from T cells, B-cell-depleted T cells, or PBMCs. Sample metadata almost always included a de-identified subject ID, COVID-19 status, age in years and sex. The dataset comprised deeply sampled blood TCRbeta repertoires from subjects exposed to, actively infected with, or recovered from COVID-19. Results and caveats for the whole study, not just this receptor: The amount of clinical and demographic metadata varied by source and participant and was provided uncurated.

A word on this clone: This receptor's antigen is unknown. No much larger clone is present one base from it, and per-base qualities are unavailable.

Unmatched junction bases come to 5, with V trimmed by 1 base and J by 1 base. For CDR1 and CDR2, the germline V gene lists SGHRS and YFSETQ. Including cysteine and phenylalanine, the CDR3 has 16 amino acids. Only the CDR3 part of the read is kept: 48 bases, read in frame from the first base. Another Seattle source contributed samples from volunteer blood donors who had recovered from COVID-19. Each collaborating institution followed its own protocols to collect whole blood in K2EDTA tubes. For TCRbeta analysis, collaborator samples were shipped as frozen whole blood, as isolated PBMCs, or as DNA extracted from either sample type. The immunoSEQ Assay, a bias-controlled multiplex PCR, was used to amplify TCRbeta CDR3 regions from genomic DNA. In the authors' own workflow: The number of nucleated cells in each sample was estimated from the amplification of reference gene primers within the assay. Sequence reads were collapsed and filtered to measure the absolute abundance of every unique TCRbeta CDR3 rearrangement. Productive Simpson clonality was computed per sample as the square root of Simpson's diversity index over productive rearrangements. Held by TCRdb, this immuneACCESS table contains in-frame sequences only and omits some clones. Under half of the omission traces to an unresolved V gene where checked; the cause of the rest is unknown. Clone size and the V and J calls come from that table; the DNA yielded D and trimming. The sample has 250,000 to 300,000 clones on record, around four fifths of them singletons. The top ten clones comprise around 4.5% of the sample.

The sequence was obtained from a man between 60 and 75 years old who had recovered from COVID-19. Sequencing was done on a sample of peripheral blood. The V gene is TRBV5-1 and the J gene is TRBJ2-5, with 9 bases matching TRBD1. The CDR3 region: CASSLLWTGAQETQYF. The sequenced DNA: TGCGCCAGCAGCTTGCTCTGGACAGGGGCCCAAGAGACCCAGTACTTC. Here the CDR3 is joined to the reference TRBV5-1 and TRBJ2-5 genes, and the full variable domain is: KAGVTQTPRYLIKTRGQQVTLSCSPISGHRSVSWYQQTPGQGLQFLFEYFSETQRNKGNFPGRFSGRQFSNSRSEMNVSTLELGDSALYLCASSLLWTGAQETQYFGPGTRLLVL.